This record covers a single TCR beta chain. Since a much larger clone is just one base distant, this may be a read error. The sample has other DNA sequences that encode this CDR3 too. The data derive from a study of shared clonotypes between healthy human individuals. Germline V gene data show CDR1 as SGHRS and CDR2 as YFSETQ. Trimming took off 0 bases at V and 0 bases at J, with 5 bases between the two ends. The CDR3 covers 14 residues. Profiled with immunoSEQ multiplex PCR; TCRdb holds only in-frame clones, not every one. The top ten clones hold over 1.5% of a sample with roughly 700,000 clones, roughly 70% of them seen once.

The material sequenced was memory CD4+ T cells sorted from blood. Subset reported: CD45RA-negative fraction. This chain uses TRBV5-1 with TRBJ2-3; D not resolved. The sequence was obtained from a woman aged 25 to 39 in good health. This CDR3 is CASSLGSSTDTQYF. DNA for the CDR3: TGCGCCAGCAGCTTGGGGAGTAGCACAGATACGCAGTATTTT.